The 8 T cell receptor beta chains reported below all come from one sample, sequenced in a study of CD8 T cells in Susac syndrome. Reverse transcription of about 0.45 to 1 ug RNA used random hexamers. MiXCR was run by TCRdb on the immunoSEQ multiplex PCR reads, yielding one entry per CDR3 protein. The table has 200,000 or so distinct CDR3 sequences, 90% to 95% seen once; the top ten hold about 0.087%. Sequenced material: CD4+ T cells from PBMCs. These receptors were taken from a human donor with multiple sclerosis.

The chain joins TRBV14 to TRBJ2-7; TRBD1 matches 8 bases. CDR1 SGHDN and CDR2 FVKESK come from the germline V gene. The length of the CDR3 is 15 residues. Trimming removed 1 base from V and 2 bases from J; junction bases left unmatched: 4. CDR3 nucleotide sequence: TGTGCCAGCAGCCAAGCAGGGACAGGCCCCTACGAGCAGTACTTC. Translating gives CASSQAGTGPYEQYF.

This rearrangement joins TRBV7-9 to TRBJ2-7, with D tentatively TRBD2 (6 bases). The V end was cut by 1 base, the J end by 0 bases, with 10 bases between. The CDR3 is made up of 15 amino acids. In germline, CDR1 is SEHNR, CDR2 FQNEAQ (reference sequence). CDR3 coding DNA: TGTGCCAGCAGCTTAGGTTCTAGCGCCTCCTACGAGCAGTACTTC. Protein product: CASSLGSSASYEQYF.

This chain connects TRBV5-1 to TRBJ2-4; D is possibly TRBD1 (6 bases). Trimming pared 1 base from V and 8 bases from J, leaving 10 bases between. Germline values: CDR1 SGHRS, CDR2 YFSETQ. The CDR3 is 13 amino acids. This CDR3 reads CASSLNREHIQYF. The CDR3 DNA is TGCGCCAGCAGCTTGAACAGGGAGCACATTCAGTACTTC.

The rearrangement joins TRBV9 to TRBJ2-7, with unresolved D. The V gene lost 3 bases and the J gene lost 7 bases, with 11 bases spanning the gap. This CDR3 contains 12 residues. CDR1 is SGDLS and CDR2 is YYNGEE in the germline V gene. CDR3 in amino acids: CASSALPGEQYF. The DNA of the CDR3 is TGTGCCAGCAGCGCCTTGCCCGGGGAGCAGTACTTC.

V is TRBV27 and J is TRBJ2-3; D possibly matches TRBD1 or TRBD2 (5 bases each). The CDR3 has 15 amino acids. V dropped 6 bases and J dropped 5 bases, with 18 bases sitting between them. Germline values: CDR1 MNHEY, CDR2 SMNVEV (reference sequence). The CDR3 loop reads CASRPLGDGLDTQYF. CDR3 bases: TGTGCCAGCAGACCCCTTGGGGACGGATTAGATACGCAGTATTTT.

This chain joins TRBV7-9 and TRBJ1-1, with D uncertain. The CDR3 has 14 residues. Trimming left V 7 bases short and J 3 bases short, with 15 bases between. CDR1 and CDR2 (germline): SEHNR, FQNEAQ (reference sequence). The chain's CDR3 is CASIDQRVYTEAFF. CDR3 sequence (DNA): TGTGCCAGCATCGATCAGAGGGTGTACACTGAAGCTTTCTTT.

This clonotype showed up just once. This CDR3 reads CSAEGMNTEAFF. Written as DNA, the CDR3 is TGCAGTGCTGAGGGCATGAACACTGAAGCTTTCTTT. This chain joins TRBV20-1 and TRBJ1-1, with D uncertain. Trimming shortened V by 5 bases and J by 0 bases, and 7 bases separated the two germline ends. The germline V gene has CDR1 DFQATT and CDR2 SNEGSKA (reference sequence). The CDR3 covers 12 residues.

This chain links TRBV20-1 with TRBJ1-5; perhaps TRBD1 as D (5 bases). The germline V gene has CDR1 DFQATT and CDR2 SNEGSKA (reference sequence). Trimming pared 0 bases from V and 2 bases from J, leaving 8 bases between. CDR3 size: 14 residues. The CDR3 DNA reads as TGCAGTGCTAGAGATGGCAGGGGCAATCAGCCCCAGCATTTT. Protein product: CSARDGRGNQPQHF.